This TCR beta chain is from a study of human T cells and chemical hapten exposure. Looking at the study overall: Skin on the upper inner arm, roughly 2 cm by roughly 2 cm in size, was sensitized with 2% DPC.

Time point here: patch test 1, 2 weeks after DPC sensitization. Documented treatment: therapeutic diphenylcyclopropenone sensitization with weekly scalp DPC. Individual cDNA molecules had unique molecular identifiers attached to them by the library. One entry per CDR3 protein results from TCRdb running MiXCR on the RACE reads. The sample carries more than 100,000 distinct CDR3 sequences, approximately 13% recorded once. This clonotype was seen more than once but under ten times. The antigen is not known. General study points: Expanded TCR sets contained significantly more large CDR3 similarity clusters than controls.

This sequence originates from a man younger than 30 with alopecia areata. Some clones in this sample may be carry-over from other donors' samples. The specimen was whole blood, collected in connection with sensitization to the hapten diphenylcyclopropenone (DPC).

The CDR3 region is CASSLRDGTTGELFF. Here the CDR3 DNA reads TGCGCCAGCAGCCTCCGGGACGGCACCACCGGGGAGCTGTTTTTT. The genes are TRBV4-1 and TRBJ2-2, with D perhaps given as TRBD1 or TRBD2 (5 bases each). With 4 bases removed from V and 4 bases from J, the gap between germline ends came to 13 bases. Germline V lookup: CDR1 MGHRA, CDR2 YSYEKL. CDR3 length equals 15 residues.